This is a list of T cell receptor beta chains from one sample in a study of cytomegalovirus exposure and HLA in healthy donors. Using immunoSEQ multiplex PCR, the repertoire was profiled, and TCRdb retains in-frame clones only, with some absent. Of more than 150,000 clones in the sample, roughly 88% are singletons; the top ten hold almost 9.5%. The specimen was PBMCs. All receptors come from a man between 18 and 29 years old in good health and CMV-seropositive. Each CDR3 is given with its conserved first and last residue. Fields, in order: clone size, J gene, D gene, V gene, CDR3 length, CDR3 DNA, CDR3 protein. The D gene is left open where the match is weak. Only part of the rows carry a size: once, few, many, or a class if the clone is expanded.

abundance: -; j_gene: TRBJ2-2; d_gene: -; v_gene: TRBV7-9; len: 13; CDR3nt: TGTGCCAGCAGCCATCGGGTGCCCGGGGAGCTGTTTTTT; CDR3aa: CASSHRVPGELFF
abundance: -; j_gene: TRBJ2-7; d_gene: -; v_gene: TRBV7-6; len: 16; CDR3nt: TGTGCCAGCAGCCTACCGGGTGGCGGGCGCAGCTACGAGCAGTACTTC; CDR3aa: CASSLPGGGRSYEQYF
abundance: -; j_gene: TRBJ1-2; d_gene: TRBD1; v_gene: TRBV30; len: 17; CDR3nt: TGTGCCTGGTCGAAGACAGGGGGCCTTATCCTAAACTATGGCTACACCTTC; CDR3aa: CAWSKTGGLILNYGYTF
abundance: -; j_gene: TRBJ2-7; d_gene: TRBD1; v_gene: TRBV5-4; len: 14; CDR3nt: TGTGCCAGCAGCTTGGGGGACAGGGGCTACGAGCAGTACTTC; CDR3aa: CASSLGDRGYEQYF
abundance: -; j_gene: TRBJ2-2; d_gene: -; v_gene: TRBV7-9; len: 13; CDR3nt: TGTGCCAGCATGGACTTGGACACCGGGGAGCTGTTTTTT; CDR3aa: CASMDLDTGELFF
abundance: -; j_gene: TRBJ2-2; d_gene: -; v_gene: TRBV19; len: 17; CDR3nt: TGTGCCAGTAGTATGAATAGGGGAATTGGCAACACCGGGGAGCTGTTTTTT; CDR3aa: CASSMNRGIGNTGELFF
abundance: -; j_gene: TRBJ2-7; d_gene: -; v_gene: TRBV4-1; len: 15; CDR3nt: TGCGCCAGCAGCCAAGATCCCGGGACACGAAGCGAGCAGTACTTC; CDR3aa: CASSQDPGTRSEQYF
abundance: -; j_gene: TRBJ1-2; d_gene: -; v_gene: TRBV5-6; len: 13; CDR3nt: TGTGCCAGCAGCTTGATAGCTAACTATGGCTACACCTTC; CDR3aa: CASSLIANYGYTF
abundance: -; j_gene: TRBJ2-1; d_gene: -; v_gene: TRBV2; len: 11; CDR3nt: TGTGCCAGCAGTTGGACTACACAACAGTTCTTC; CDR3aa: CASSWTTQQFF
abundance: -; j_gene: TRBJ2-2; d_gene: TRBD2; v_gene: TRBV9; len: 19; CDR3nt: TGTGCCAGCAGCGCGAACCGACTAGCGGGGGGACTGAACACCGGGGAGCTGTTTTTT; CDR3aa: CASSANRLAGGLNTGELFF
abundance: -; j_gene: TRBJ2-7; d_gene: TRBD1; v_gene: TRBV7-2; len: 13; CDR3nt: TGTGCCAGCAGCTGGACAGGGGAGCACGAGCAGTACTTC; CDR3aa: CASSWTGEHEQYF
abundance: few; j_gene: TRBJ1-1; d_gene: -; v_gene: TRBV19; len: 11; CDR3nt: TGTGCCAGTAGTTTTTCATTTGAAGCTTTCTTT; CDR3aa: CASSFSFEAFF
abundance: -; j_gene: TRBJ2-3; d_gene: TRBD1; v_gene: TRBV9; len: 16; CDR3nt: TGTGCCAGCAGCGCCAGACAGGGGGGGTTAGCAGATACGCAGTATTTT; CDR3aa: CASSARQGGLADTQYF
abundance: -; j_gene: TRBJ2-7; d_gene: TRBD2; v_gene: TRBV7-2; len: 16; CDR3nt: TGTGCCAGCAGCATGGAACTAGCGGGGGGGTCTTACGAGCAGTACTTC; CDR3aa: CASSMELAGGSYEQYF
abundance: -; j_gene: TRBJ2-2; d_gene: -; v_gene: TRBV2; len: 13; CDR3nt: TGTGCCAGCAGAGAGGGAGATACCGGGGAGCTGTTTTTT; CDR3aa: CASREGDTGELFF
abundance: -; j_gene: TRBJ1-5; d_gene: -; v_gene: TRBV30; len: 13; CDR3nt: TGTGCCTGGAGTGAATCGGGGAATCAGCCCCAGCATTTT; CDR3aa: CAWSESGNQPQHF
abundance: few; j_gene: TRBJ1-2; d_gene: TRBD1; v_gene: TRBV7-9; len: 14; CDR3nt: TGTGCCAGCAGCTCCCGGGACAGGGAATTTGGCTACACCTTC; CDR3aa: CASSSRDREFGYTF
abundance: -; j_gene: TRBJ1-2; d_gene: -; v_gene: TRBV9; len: 13; CDR3nt: TGTGCCAGCAGCACCTGGGACGGGGGAGGCTACACCTTC; CDR3aa: CASSTWDGGGYTF
abundance: -; j_gene: TRBJ2-2; d_gene: TRBD2; v_gene: TRBV6-5; len: 14; CDR3nt: TGTGCCAGCCTAGCGGGGGGATACACCGGGGAGCTGTTTTTT; CDR3aa: CASLAGGYTGELFF
abundance: -; j_gene: TRBJ1-6; d_gene: -; v_gene: TRBV5-1; len: 15; CDR3nt: TGCGCCAGCAGCTTGGCTGGACTCTCGAATTCACCCCTCCACTTT; CDR3aa: CASSLAGLSNSPLHF
abundance: few; j_gene: TRBJ2-2; d_gene: -; v_gene: TRBV6-6; len: 11; CDR3nt: TGTGCCAGCAGTGGCTCAGGGGAGCTGTTTTTT; CDR3aa: CASSGSGELFF
abundance: -; j_gene: TRBJ2-7; d_gene: TRBD1; v_gene: TRBV27; len: 14; CDR3nt: TGTGCCAGCAGTTATCAGGGGGCTCCCTACGAGCAGTACTTC; CDR3aa: CASSYQGAPYEQYF
abundance: -; j_gene: TRBJ1-1; d_gene: -; v_gene: TRBV7-9; len: 13; CDR3nt: TGTGCCAGCAGCTTAGATCGGGGGGCAAGCGCTTTCTTT; CDR3aa: CASSLDRGASAFF
abundance: -; j_gene: TRBJ2-1; d_gene: TRBD2; v_gene: TRBV27; len: 14; CDR3nt: TGTGCCAGCAGTTCGTTGCGGGGGGCTGGAGAGCAGTTCTTC; CDR3aa: CASSSLRGAGEQFF
abundance: -; j_gene: TRBJ2-7; d_gene: TRBD1; v_gene: TRBV6-5; len: 16; CDR3nt: TGTGCTAGCAGTTACTCGTCCGGGACAGCCTATCGCGAGCAGTACTTC; CDR3aa: CASSYSSGTAYREQYF
abundance: -; j_gene: TRBJ1-1; d_gene: -; v_gene: TRBV27; len: 13; CDR3nt: TGTGCCAGCAGTTTCCCAGGGAACACTGAAGCTTTCTTT; CDR3aa: CASSFPGNTEAFF
abundance: -; j_gene: TRBJ1-5; d_gene: -; v_gene: TRBV10-3; len: 15; CDR3nt: TGTGCCATCAGTGAACAGGGCGATAGCAATCAGCCCCAGCATTTT; CDR3aa: CAISEQGDSNQPQHF
abundance: -; j_gene: TRBJ1-5; d_gene: -; v_gene: TRBV4-1; len: 15; CDR3nt: TGCGCCAGCAGCCGCACCCTAGGGGCGATTCAGCCCCAGCATTTT; CDR3aa: CASSRTLGAIQPQHF
abundance: -; j_gene: TRBJ1-2; d_gene: -; v_gene: TRBV20-1; len: 11; CDR3nt: TGCAGTGCCCCAGGTGACTATGGCTACACCTTC; CDR3aa: CSAPGDYGYTF
abundance: -; j_gene: TRBJ2-3; d_gene: TRBD2; v_gene: TRBV10-1; len: 16; CDR3nt: TGCGCCAGCAGTGACCTTGCTAGCGGGGGCACAGATACGCAGTATTTT; CDR3aa: CASSDLASGGTDTQYF
abundance: -; j_gene: TRBJ2-7; d_gene: -; v_gene: TRBV29-1; len: 12; CDR3nt: TGCAGCGTTGAAGACACTACCTACGAGCAGTACTTC; CDR3aa: CSVEDTTYEQYF
abundance: once; j_gene: TRBJ2-7; d_gene: TRBD1; v_gene: TRBV27; len: 15; CDR3nt: TGTGCCAGCACATCCGGGACAGCGTTAACCTACGAGCAGTACTTC; CDR3aa: CASTSGTALTYEQYF
abundance: -; j_gene: TRBJ1-3; d_gene: TRBD1; v_gene: TRBV9; len: 18; CDR3nt: TGTGCCAGCAGCACCCACCCGACAGGGGAACATTATGGAAACACCATATATTTT; CDR3aa: CASSTHPTGEHYGNTIYF
abundance: -; j_gene: TRBJ1-6; d_gene: TRBD1; v_gene: TRBV30; len: 16; CDR3nt: TGTGCCTGGAGTGTACACCGGACAGGGTCAGGATCACCCCTCCACTTT; CDR3aa: CAWSVHRTGSGSPLHF
abundance: -; j_gene: TRBJ1-1; d_gene: TRBD1; v_gene: TRBV30; len: 13; CDR3nt: TGTGCCTGGAGTGAGGAGACAGGGACTGAAGCTTTCTTT; CDR3aa: CAWSEETGTEAFF
abundance: -; j_gene: TRBJ1-2; d_gene: -; v_gene: TRBV2; len: 13; CDR3nt: TGTGCCAGCCAGCGGGAGGGGTCCTATGGCTACACCTTC; CDR3aa: CASQREGSYGYTF
abundance: -; j_gene: TRBJ2-7; d_gene: TRBD2; v_gene: TRBV10-3; len: 18; CDR3nt: TGTGCCATCAGTGAGTCCGGACTAGCGGGGGAGCTAACCTACGAGCAGTACTTC; CDR3aa: CAISESGLAGELTYEQYF
abundance: -; j_gene: TRBJ2-3; d_gene: -; v_gene: TRBV7-6; len: 14; CDR3nt: TGTGCCAGCAGCTTATCGCGAGGGCCAGATACGCAGTATTTT; CDR3aa: CASSLSRGPDTQYF
abundance: -; j_gene: TRBJ2-5; d_gene: -; v_gene: TRBV9; len: 18; CDR3nt: TGTGCCAGCAGCGTAGATTCCGGGGGGCCCGTCGTTCAAGAGACCCAGTACTTC; CDR3aa: CASSVDSGGPVVQETQYF
abundance: once; j_gene: TRBJ2-1; d_gene: TRBD1; v_gene: TRBV5-8; len: 16; CDR3nt: TGTGCCAGCAGCTTGGATGACAGGGGGTTAAACAATGAGCAGTTCTTC; CDR3aa: CASSLDDRGLNNEQFF
abundance: -; j_gene: TRBJ1-1; d_gene: TRBD1; v_gene: TRBV5-1; len: 14; CDR3nt: TGCGCCAGCAGCTTGACAGGGGCTCTCACTGAAGCTTTCTTT; CDR3aa: CASSLTGALTEAFF
abundance: -; j_gene: TRBJ1-2; d_gene: -; v_gene: TRBV7-2; len: 16; CDR3nt: TGTGCCAGCAGCTCATCTCTATCGGGGATTAACTATGGCTACACCTTC; CDR3aa: CASSSSLSGINYGYTF
abundance: -; j_gene: TRBJ1-2; d_gene: TRBD1; v_gene: TRBV25-1; len: 14; CDR3nt: TGTGCCAGCAGTGAATGGAAGGGGGCGATTGGCTACACCTTC; CDR3aa: CASSEWKGAIGYTF
abundance: few; j_gene: TRBJ1-2; d_gene: -; v_gene: TRBV4-2; len: 14; CDR3nt: TGTGCCAGCAGCCTAGAGGGCCTAAACTATGGCTACACCTTC; CDR3aa: CASSLEGLNYGYTF